Each of the 24 T cell receptor beta chains below was sequenced from the same sample in a study of T cell responses to AZD1222 COVID-19 vaccine. Some clones are missing from TCRdb's copy, which holds only in-frame ones; the method was immunoSEQ multiplex PCR. The sample consists of around 150,000 clones, 92% of them appearing once. This specimen consisted of peripheral blood, obtained 28 days after the second AZD1222 dose. These receptor sequences come from an adult who received the AZD1222 COVID-19 vaccine.

The chain uses TRBV19 and TRBJ2-2; no clear D. Germline V gene lookup returns CDR1 LNHDA and CDR2 SQIVND (reference sequence). Deletions cut 5 bases from V and 3 bases from J, with 10 bases between. CDR3 length equals 14 residues. The CDR3 region has the DNA TGTGCCAGTAGTCTTCCCGTTCACACCGGGGAGCTGTTTTTT. Its translation: CASSLPVHTGELFF.

This clone occurred a few times. The rearrangement links TRBV7-7 to TRBJ2-3; D is perhaps TRBD2 (5 bases). Trimming removed 6 bases at V and 5 bases at J, with 9 bases between. The germline CDR1 and CDR2 sequences are SSHAT and FNYEAQ (reference sequence). The CDR3 extends over 12 amino acids. In DNA form, the CDR3 reads TGTGCCAGCAGGGGAGAAGGAGATACGCAGTATTTT. This sequence encodes CASRGEGDTQYF.

This chain uses TRBV7-2 with TRBJ2-7; D perhaps matches TRBD1 (5 bases). The germline V gene encodes CDR1 SGHTA and CDR2 FQGNSA. The CDR3 length is 14 residues. Trimming took 3 bases from V and 0 from J, leaving 9 bases between them. CDR3 bases: TGTGCCAGCAGCTTCACAGGTAACTCCTACGAGCAGTACTTC. It is translated as CASSFTGNSYEQYF.

The chain combines TRBV28 with TRBJ2-7; possible D gene TRBD2, 6 bases. The CDR3 covers 13 residues. Trimming cost V 6 bases and J 0 bases, with 9 bases left between them. Germline-derived CDR1 and CDR2 are MDHEN and SYDVKM. The CDR3 DNA reads as TGTGCCAGCAGGGAGGGACCCTCCTACGAGCAGTACTTC. Protein sequence: CASREGPSYEQYF.

This clone showed up just once. This chain connects TRBV7-9 to TRBJ2-5; TRBD1 aligns across 7 bases. This CDR3 is 16 amino acids long. CDR1 SEHNR and CDR2 FQNEAQ come from the germline V gene (reference sequence). With V trimmed by 2 bases and J by 5 bases, 11 bases remained unmatched. CDR3 region: CASSLLRQGLGETQYF. CDR3 nucleotides: TGTGCCAGCAGCTTACTGAGACAGGGATTGGGGGAGACCCAGTACTTC.

The rearrangement uses TRBV27 and TRBJ1-3, with TRBD1 matching 8 bases. With V trimmed by 1 base and J by 2 bases, 7 bases remained unmatched. From germline, CDR1 is MNHEY and CDR2 SMNVEV (reference sequence). CDR3 length equals 17 residues. Written as DNA, the CDR3 is TGTGCCAGCAGTTTATACGCCGACAGGGGCCCTGGAAACACCATATATTTT. This codes for CASSLYADRGPGNTIYF.

The chain uses TRBV24-1 and TRBJ2-3; D possibly corresponds to TRBD2 (6 bases). The V and J ends lost 2 bases and 9 bases respectively, with 8 bases between them. Germline CDR1 and CDR2: KGHDR and SFDVKD. The CDR3 totals 12 residues. DNA of the CDR3: TGTGCCACCAGTGATTCCGGGGGAACGCAGTATTTT. Translation: CATSDSGGTQYF.

J is TRBJ2-1 and V is TRBV14, with D maybe TRBD1 (5 bases). Per the germline V gene, CDR1 is SGHDN and CDR2 is FVKESK. Trimming took 1 base from V and 4 from J, leaving 17 bases between them. The CDR3 is 17 amino acids. This CDR3 reads CASSQVVGLGLYNEQFF. DNA of the CDR3: TGTGCCAGCAGCCAAGTTGTAGGGCTGGGGCTGTACAATGAGCAGTTCTTC.

The chain joins TRBV7-2 to TRBJ2-5, with D possibly matching TRBD2 (6 bases). V lost 5 bases and J lost 9, with 16 bases in between. Looked up from germline, CDR1 is SGHTA and CDR2 is FQGNSA. The CDR3 consists of 13 residues. The CDR3 protein is CASSPRRGGAQYF. In DNA, the CDR3 is TGTGCCAGCAGCCCCAGGCGGGGTGGGGCCCAGTACTTC.

This chain joins TRBV5-5 and TRBJ1-5; 7 bases are shared with TRBD1. J was trimmed by 6 bases and V by 4 bases; bases with no gene match: 10. This CDR3 comprises 15 residues. CDR1 is SGHKS, CDR2 YYEKEE, per germline (reference sequence). The CDR3 is CASSVYDRAGQPQHF. Written as DNA, the CDR3 is TGTGCCAGCAGCGTCTACGACAGGGCTGGTCAGCCCCAGCATTTT.

The chain carries TRBV2 and TRBJ1-5, with 7 bases identical to TRBD1. CDR3 length equals 15 residues. CDR1 and CDR2 (germline): SNHLY, FYNNEI. Trimming took 5 bases from V and 5 from J; bases not matched to a gene: 9. The CDR3, as DNA: TGTGCCAGCAGTCGTATGACAGGGCAGGATCAGCCCCAGCATTTT. Protein: CASSRMTGQDQPQHF.

The table lists this clone with a count of one. In DNA, the CDR3 is TGTGCCAGCAGCTTACGGGAGGGCCAGGACAATGAGCAGTTCTTC. It specifies CASSLREGQDNEQFF. V usage is TRBV5-4 and J usage is TRBJ2-1, with 8 bases fitting TRBD2. J was trimmed by 5 bases and V by 2 bases; bases with no gene match: 6. Looked up from germline, CDR1 is SGHNT and CDR2 is YYREEE (reference sequence). This CDR3 region has 15 residues.

Worth noting for this clone: At one of its ends the junction is not consistent with the germline gene, which may arise from a read error. V is TRBV28 and J is TRBJ2-1, with 7 bases fitting TRBD2. Germline CDR1 MDHEN, CDR2 SYDVKM. The CDR3 has 16 amino acids. The CDR3 coding sequence is TGTGCCAGCAGTTTATACGATTCGCGGGAGTACACTGAGCAGTTCTTC. It translates to CASSLYDSREYTEQFF.

J is TRBJ2-3 and V is TRBV18; D ambiguous. There are 15 residues in the CDR3. Trimming shortened V by 4 bases and J by 1 base, and 12 bases separated the two germline ends. CDR1 KGHSH and CDR2 LQKENI come from the germline V gene. This CDR3 is CASSQEEMGTDTQYF. The DNA for the CDR3 is TGTGCCAGCTCACAGGAAGAAATGGGCACAGATACGCAGTATTTT.

The rearrangement links TRBV29-1 to TRBJ2-7; a possible D gene is TRBD2 (7 bases). Germline V CDR1 and CDR2: SQVTM, ANQGSEA. The ends were cut back, 5 bases at V and 3 bases at J, with 14 bases in the middle. The CDR3 consists of 13 residues. CDR3 bases: TGCAGCGTTTGGGGGCCTAGCGGCTACGAGCAGTACTTC. Translation: CSVWGPSGYEQYF.

The chain is built from TRBV21-1 and TRBJ1-3; the D call TRBD1 from the table was never checked on the DNA. TRBV21-1 is a known pseudogene. The CDR3 has 14 amino acids. CDR3 nucleotide sequence: TGTGCCAGCAGCAAAAAGGGACAAGGAAACACCATATATTTT. It yields the protein CASSKKGQGNTIYF.

The rearrangement joins TRBV7-9 to TRBJ2-1, with D possibly TRBD1 on 5 matching bases. V was cut by 5 bases and J by 0 bases, with 14 bases left in between. Germline CDR1 reads SEHNR; CDR2 reads FQNEAQ (reference sequence). This CDR3 contains 16 residues. CDR3 sequence (DNA): TGTGCCAGCAGCCCCCGACAGATTGGCTCCTACAATGAGCAGTTCTTC. Translating it yields CASSPRQIGSYNEQFF. Full variable domain (remainder filled in from reference TRBV7-9 and TRBJ2-1): DTGVSQNPRHKITKRGQNVTFRCDPISEHNRLYWYRQTLGQGPEFLTYFQNEAQLEKSRLLSDRFSAERPKGSFSTLEIQRTEQGDSAMYLCASSPRQIGSYNEQFFGPGTRLTVL.

The chain uses TRBV9 and TRBJ2-7, with a tentative D call TRBD1 (5 bases). CDR1 SGDLS and CDR2 YYNGEE come from the germline V gene. With 3 bases removed from V and 0 bases from J, the gap between germline ends came to 16 bases. This CDR3 region has 16 residues. As DNA, the CDR3 is TGTGCCAGCAGCGCGTCAAAGGACACGAGCTCCTACGAGCAGTACTTC. This encodes CASSASKDTSSYEQYF. The whole variable domain, filled in from reference TRBV9 and TRBJ2-7, reads DSGVTQTPKHLITATGQRVTLRCSPRSGDLSVYWYQQSLDQGLQFLIQYYNGEERAKGNILERFSAQQFPDLHSELNLSSLELGDSALYFCASSASKDTSSYEQYFGPGTRLTVT.

This clone has just a few counts. The J gene is TRBJ1-2, the V gene TRBV3-1 (or the pseudogene TRBV3-2), with TRBD1 matching 8 bases. The CDR3 length is 15 residues. The V gene's germline CDR1 is LGHDT and CDR2 YNNKEL (reference sequence). With 3 bases clipped from V and 2 bases from J, the junction kept 5 bases outside the gene matches. The CDR3 sequence is CASSQDRVTNYGYTF. The DNA of the CDR3 is TGTGCCAGCAGCCAGGACAGGGTTACCAACTATGGCTACACCTTC.

This sequence joins TRBV28 and TRBJ2-1, with TRBD2 matching over 9 bases. Germline V gene sequence: CDR1 MDHEN, CDR2 SYDVKM. Unmatched junction bases numbered 6, after V lost 8 bases and J lost 7 bases. The CDR3 length is 13 residues. CDR3 sequence reads: CASRGSGRNEQFF. The CDR3 DNA follows: TGTGCCAGCCGAGGGAGCGGGAGGAATGAGCAGTTCTTC.

The chain is built from TRBV18 and TRBJ1-5, with TRBD1 matching 8 bases. The CDR3 sequence is 14 residues long. Germline values: CDR1 KGHSH, CDR2 LQKENI. V shed 5 bases and J 3 bases; nucleotides not matched to a gene: 3. The CDR3 nucleotides read TGTGCCAGCTCAGGGACAGGCAACAATCAGCCCCAGCATTTT. It translates to CASSGTGNNQPQHF.

The chain recombines TRBV3-1 (or the pseudogene TRBV3-2) with TRBJ2-3; D unclear. V lost 1 base and J 6 bases, leaving 5 bases between the germline ends. This CDR3 spans 12 amino acids. CDR1 LGHDT and CDR2 YNNKEL come from the germline V gene (reference sequence). CDR3 protein: CASSQARDTQYF. CDR3 sequence (DNA): TGTGCCAGCAGCCAAGCGCGGGATACGCAGTATTTT.

J is TRBJ2-3 and V is TRBV10-3, with 9 bases matching TRBD1. Germline CDR1 reads ENHRY; CDR2 reads SYGVKD. The CDR3 has 16 amino acids. The J segment lost 5 bases and the V segment lost 6 bases, leaving 12 bases of the junction unmatched. The CDR3 DNA reads TGTGCCATCAGGAGGGACAGGGAAGAACATGTAGATACGCAGTATTTT. This gives the protein CAIRRDREEHVDTQYF.

V gene TRBV18 combines with J gene TRBJ1-2; tentatively, D is TRBD1 (5 bases). The germline CDR1 and CDR2 sequences are KGHSH and LQKENI. This CDR3 comprises 16 residues. V was cut by 1 base and J by 6 bases, with 18 bases left in between. The CDR3: CASSPRPEGRGDGYTF. The CDR3 nucleotides are TGTGCCAGCTCACCACGACCGGAGGGACGGGGGGATGGCTACACCTTC.